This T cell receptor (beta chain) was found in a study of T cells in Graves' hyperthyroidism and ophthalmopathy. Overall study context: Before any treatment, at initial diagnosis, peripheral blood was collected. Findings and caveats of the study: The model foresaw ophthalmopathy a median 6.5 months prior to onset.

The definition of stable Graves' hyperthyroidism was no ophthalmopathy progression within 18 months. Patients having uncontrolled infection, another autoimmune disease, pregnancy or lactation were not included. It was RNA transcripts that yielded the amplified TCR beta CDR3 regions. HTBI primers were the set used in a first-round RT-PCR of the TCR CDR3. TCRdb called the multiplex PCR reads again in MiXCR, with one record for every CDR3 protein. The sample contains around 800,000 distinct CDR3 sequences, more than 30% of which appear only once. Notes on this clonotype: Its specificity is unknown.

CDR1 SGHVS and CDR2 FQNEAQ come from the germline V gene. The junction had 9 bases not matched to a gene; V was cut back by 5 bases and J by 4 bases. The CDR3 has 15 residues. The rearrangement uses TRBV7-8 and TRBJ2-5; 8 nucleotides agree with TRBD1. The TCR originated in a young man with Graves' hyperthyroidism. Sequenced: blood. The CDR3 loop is CASSQPDRGSETQYF. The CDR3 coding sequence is TGTGCCAGCAGCCAACCAGACAGGGGATCAGAGACCCAGTACTTC. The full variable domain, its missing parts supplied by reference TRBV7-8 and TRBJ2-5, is GAGVSQSPRYKVAKRGQDVALRCDPISGHVSLFWYQQALGQGPEFLTYFQNEAQLDKSGLPSDRFFAERPEGSVSTLKIQRTQQEDSAVYLCASSQPDRGSETQYFGPGTRLLVL.